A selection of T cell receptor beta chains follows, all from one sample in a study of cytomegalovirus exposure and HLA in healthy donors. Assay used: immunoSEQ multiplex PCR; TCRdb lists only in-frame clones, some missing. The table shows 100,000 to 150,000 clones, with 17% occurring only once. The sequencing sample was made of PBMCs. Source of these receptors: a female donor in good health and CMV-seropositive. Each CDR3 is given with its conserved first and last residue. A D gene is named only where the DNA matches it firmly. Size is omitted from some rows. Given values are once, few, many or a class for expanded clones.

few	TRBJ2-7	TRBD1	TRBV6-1	TGTGCCAGCAGTGAACGGACAGGGATTTCCTACGAGCAGTACTTC	CASSERTGISYEQYF
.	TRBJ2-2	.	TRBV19	TGTGCCAGTAACCTAGACAGACGGAACACCGGGGAGCTGTTTTTT	CASNLDRRNTGELFF
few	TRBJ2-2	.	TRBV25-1	TGTGCCAGCACCTCCGGCAGGGGAAGGCCCGGGGAGCTGTTTTTT	CASTSGRGRPGELFF
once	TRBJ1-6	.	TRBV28	TGTGCCAGCAGTTTCATCAGGTTTCGATATAATTCACCCCTCCACTTT	CASSFIRFRYNSPLHF
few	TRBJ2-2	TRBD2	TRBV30	TGTGCCTGGAGTGGACTAGCGGGACTCACCGGGGAGCTGTTTTTT	CAWSGLAGLTGELFF
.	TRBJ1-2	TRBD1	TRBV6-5	TGTGCCAGCAGTTACTCGATGGGACAGGGGGCGCGCTACACCTTC	CASSYSMGQGARYTF
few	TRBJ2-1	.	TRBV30	TGTGCCTGGAGCCTTCAGCGGACGAGCTCCTACAATGAGCAGTTCTTC	CAWSLQRTSSYNEQFF
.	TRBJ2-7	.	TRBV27	TGTGCCAGCAGTTTCCAACTACATACCCCATCCTACGAGCAGTACTTC	CASSFQLHTPSYEQYF
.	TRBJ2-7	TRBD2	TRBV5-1	TGCGCCAGCAGCTTGGGGGGACTAGCGGGCCACGAGCAGTACTTC	CASSLGGLAGHEQYF
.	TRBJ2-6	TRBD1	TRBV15	TGTGCCACCAGCAGAGAGACAGGGAACGGGGCCAACGTCCTGACTTTC	CATSRETGNGANVLTF
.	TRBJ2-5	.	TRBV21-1	TGTGCCAGCAGGGGAGGGGGAGCCTGTCTATTCTCAGAAGAGACCCAGTACTTC	CASRGGGACLFSEETQYF
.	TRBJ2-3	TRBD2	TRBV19	TGTGCCAGTAGTATAGGTCTAGCGGGAGGTACGCAGTATTTT	CASSIGLAGGTQYF
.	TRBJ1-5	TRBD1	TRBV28	TGTGCCAGCAGCTTTATGAGCCGGGACAGGGGATTCAATCAGCCCCAGCATTTT	CASSFMSRDRGFNQPQHF
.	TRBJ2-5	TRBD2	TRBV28	TGTGCCAGCAGTTCACTAGCGGGGGGTGGGGAGACCCAGTACTTC	CASSSLAGGGETQYF
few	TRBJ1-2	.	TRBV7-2	TGTGCCAGCAGCTTATTGGCGTCGGGAGACTATGGCTACACCTTC	CASSLLASGDYGYTF
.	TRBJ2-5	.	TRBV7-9	TGTGCCAGCAGGAGACAGTTACAAGAGACCCAGTACTTC	CASRRQLQETQYF
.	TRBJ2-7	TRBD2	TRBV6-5	TGTGCCAGCAGCCCTATTCTAGCGGGGTTCTACGAGCAGTACTTC	CASSPILAGFYEQYF